These T cell receptor beta chains were read from a single sample in a study of chemoradiotherapy in HPV16-positive cancers. Some clones are missing from TCRdb's copy, which holds only in-frame ones; the method was immunoSEQ multiplex PCR. The sample carries under 20,000 clones, roughly 82% recorded once. The material was blood, obtained from a patient who underwent chemoradiotherapy. The receptors come from a human donor with HPV-associated anogenital cancer. CDR3s include the opening cysteine and the closing phenylalanine or tryptophan. A D gene is named only where the DNA matches it firmly. Only part of the rows carry a size: once, few, many, or a class if the clone is expanded.

NA	TRBV10-2	TRBJ1-1	TRBD1	CASSRQGRTEAFF	TGCGCCAGCAGTCGACAGGGGCGCACTGAAGCTTTCTTT
NA	TRBV9	TRBJ2-5	NA	CASSVGLNQETQYF	TGTGCCAGCAGCGTAGGGCTGAACCAAGAGACCCAGTACTTC
NA	TRBV4-3	TRBJ2-7	NA	CASSQEGGPYEQYF	TGCGCCAGCAGCCAAGAGGGGGGGCCCTACGAGCAGTACTTC
NA	TRBV6-4	TRBJ2-1	NA	CASSEGSLFNEQFF	TGTGCCAGCAGTGAAGGTTCGCTGTTCAATGAGCAGTTCTTC
NA	TRBV11-2	TRBJ2-7	TRBD1	CATAGTGTPYEQYF	TGTGCCACCGCCGGGACAGGTACGCCCTACGAGCAGTACTTC
few	TRBV2	TRBJ1-3	NA	CASTSRERVPGNTIYF	TGTGCCAGCACCTCAAGGGAGAGGGTGCCTGGAAACACCATATATTTT
NA	TRBV15	TRBJ2-7	TRBD1	CATSRGDSALGYEQYF	TGTGCCACCAGCAGGGGGGACAGTGCGCTCGGGTACGAGCAGTACTTC
few	TRBV2	TRBJ1-6	NA	CASSGNGGMNNSPLHF	TGTGCCAGCAGTGGGAATGGAGGAATGAATAATTCACCCCTCCACTTT
NA	TRBV7-6	TRBJ2-7	NA	CASSALGWVEQYF	TGTGCCAGCAGCGCCCTCGGTTGGGTCGAGCAGTACTTC
NA	TRBV7-2	TRBJ2-7	TRBD1	CASSAEPGTGWNEQYF	TGTGCCAGCAGCGCCGAGCCCGGGACAGGGTGGAACGAGCAGTACTTC
NA	TRBV29-1	TRBJ2-7	NA	CSVETGIPYEQYF	TGCAGCGTGGAGACAGGAATTCCCTACGAGCAGTACTTC
NA	TRBV7-9	TRBJ2-1	TRBD2	CASSLRTSGGPGNYNEQFF	TGTGCCAGCAGTCTCCGGACTAGCGGGGGCCCCGGAAATTACAATGAGCAGTTCTTC
NA	TRBV7-3	TRBJ2-2	NA	CASSPKSTGELFF	TGTGCCAGCAGCCCCAAAAGCACCGGGGAGCTGTTTTTT
NA	TRBV5-6	TRBJ2-2	TRBD1	CASRTGIWSGELFF	TGTGCCAGCAGGACAGGGATATGGTCCGGGGAGCTGTTTTTT
NA	TRBV7-9	TRBJ2-7	TRBD1	CASSTTGGVYEQYF	TGTGCCAGCAGCACGACAGGGGGCGTCTACGAGCAGTACTTC
NA	TRBV11-2	TRBJ1-2	NA	CASSPRGGGYGYTF	TGTGCCAGCAGCCCCCGTGGGGGAGGCTATGGCTACACCTTC
NA	TRBV12-5	TRBJ1-5	NA	CASGAQVGGLGNQPQHF	TGTGCTAGTGGGGCCCAAGTTGGGGGGCTTGGCAATCAGCCCCAGCATTTT
NA	TRBV6-5	TRBJ1-2	TRBD1	CASTRTGGRGYTF	TGTGCCAGCACCCGGACAGGGGGCCGTGGCTACACCTTC
NA	TRBV29-1	TRBJ2-5	TRBD1	CSVNRGSETQYF	TGCAGCGTTAACAGGGGATCAGAGACCCAGTACTTC
NA	TRBV15	TRBJ2-7	NA	CATSRDLAGYSYEQYF	TGTGCCACCAGCAGAGATCTAGCAGGGTACTCCTACGAGCAGTACTTC
NA	TRBV7-9	TRBJ2-1	NA	CASSSRDSPPPNEQFF	TGTGCCAGCAGCTCTCGGGACTCTCCTCCCCCCAATGAGCAGTTCTTC
few	TRBV6-5	TRBJ1-5	NA	CASSYSLDQPQHF	TGTGCCAGCAGTTACTCGTTGGATCAGCCCCAGCATTTT
NA	TRBV27	TRBJ1-1	NA	CASSPRGRNTEAFF	TGTGCCAGCAGCCCTAGGGGGAGGAACACTGAAGCTTTCTTT
NA	TRBV28	TRBJ1-2	NA	CASSPLLDSGYTF	TGTGCCAGCAGTCCCCTCCTTGACAGTGGCTACACCTTC
once	TRBV29-1	TRBJ2-3	TRBD1	CSVEGQGSSDTQYF	TGCAGCGTTGAGGGACAGGGATCGTCAGATACGCAGTATTTT
NA	TRBV7-9	TRBJ2-5	NA	CASTLQETQYF	TGTGCCAGCACCCTACAAGAGACCCAGTACTTC
NA	TRBV5-6	TRBJ2-5	NA	CASSKLDSGRTQYF	TGTGCCAGCAGCAAGCTGGACAGTGGAAGGACCCAGTACTTC
few	TRBV7-2	TRBJ1-6	TRBD1	CASRRDRVGSPLHF	TGTGCCAGCAGACGGGACAGGGTGGGATCACCCCTCCACTTT
NA	TRBV27	TRBJ1-5	NA	CASSFRHPSNQPQHF	TGTGCCAGCAGTTTTAGGCACCCGAGCAATCAGCCCCAGCATTTT
NA	TRBV19	TRBJ1-4	NA	CASTPNGRATNEKLFF	TGTGCCAGTACCCCCAACGGGCGCGCAACTAATGAAAAACTGTTTTTT
few	TRBV2	TRBJ1-6	NA	CASRPWVDSDVHF	TGTGCCAGCAGGCCCTGGGTGGACAGTGACGTCCACTTT
NA	TRBV19	TRBJ1-2	NA	CASSPRGREGFNYGYTF	TGTGCCAGTAGTCCCCGGGGAAGGGAGGGATTTAACTATGGCTACACCTTC
NA	TRBV5-8	TRBJ1-4	NA	CASSLGTGRGEKLFF	TGTGCCAGCAGCTTGGGGACCGGGCGAGGTGAAAAACTGTTTTTT
once	TRBV7-2	TRBJ2-3	NA	CASSLETLTDTQYF	TGTGCCAGCAGCTTAGAAACCCTGACAGATACGCAGTATTTT
NA	TRBV18	TRBJ2-5	NA	CASSPPEETQYF	TGTGCCAGCTCACCACCAGAAGAGACCCAGTACTTC
NA	TRBV5-8	TRBJ1-6	NA	CASSPVYNSPLHF	TGTGCCAGCAGCCCCGTTTATAATTCACCCCTCCACTTT
NA	TRBV18	TRBJ1-2	NA	CASSPEQGLDYTF	TGTGCCAGCTCACCCGAACAGGGCCTGGACTACACCTTC
NA	TRBV9	TRBJ1-4	TRBD1	CASSGGWDSSTNEKLFF	TGTGCCAGCAGCGGAGGATGGGACAGCTCAACTAATGAAAAACTGTTTTTT
NA	TRBV5-6	TRBJ1-3	NA	CASSYKGKANTIYF	TGTGCCAGCAGCTATAAAGGGAAGGCCAACACCATATATTTT
NA	TRBV6-6	TRBJ2-3	TRBD2	CASSRSGGTDTQYF	TGTGCCAGCAGTCGAAGCGGGGGCACAGATACGCAGTATTTT